This T cell receptor beta chain was documented in a study of blood T cells in healthy people across ages (dated by TCRdb to between 2014 and 2017). For the study in its entirety: In model experiments, template switching captured about one uniquely barcoded TCR beta cDNA molecule for every two T cells. The donors were split into four age groups: young (average around 17 years), middle-aged (39), aged (about 62) and long-lived (more than 80). For two donors (one aged 18 to 29 and one aged 80 or older), the study analyzed two additional independent replicas of 1 million unique cDNA reads from the same blood draw. Age-related changes in TCR beta repertoire diversity were measured in the study by deep sequencing normalized with unique cDNA molecular identifiers. The research as a whole found: As age increased, observed TCR beta diversity per million T cells dropped in a roughly linear way, and a significant reduction was already evident by age around 41. Conclusive comparison of naive and antigen-experienced compartments was prevented by the profiling of bulk unsorted PBMCs. There was a strong correlation between observed TCR beta diversity and the percentage of naive T cells measured by flow cytometry. Estimates of total diversity based on one million sequenced T cells were regarded as lower bounds and as underestimates. Because the CMV infection status of the donors was unknown, age-related changes in expanded clonotypes may potentially have been confounded. The long-lived group showed more naive CD4+ T cells, fewer expanded clones and increased TCR diversity than the aged group, suggesting age selection.

Note on this clonotype: Its antigen is currently not known. Base qualities are not at hand, and no much larger clone is one base apart.

Taken from the germline V gene, the CDR1 and CDR2 loops are KGHSH and LQKENI. V was cut back by 6 bases and J by 7 bases, leaving a gap of 12 bases between them. The CDR3 goes from the cysteine to the phenylalanine over 12 residues. Only the CDR3 DNA is retained, 36 bases long and in frame from the first base. Preparation of the library involved 5' RACE. The run used an Illumina HiSeq 2500. A second PCR of about 7 to 12 cycles was performed with a sample-barcoded 5' primer and a J-beta primer mix. A unique molecular identifier was introduced onto each TCR beta cDNA molecule by a template-switch 5' adaptor carrying 12 random nucleotides. Each sample yielded at least 2.5 million CDR3-containing paired-end reads. The Mint cDNA synthesis kit, primed by a TRBC-specific oligonucleotide, was used to synthesize first-strand cDNA from all RNA. Following uracil-DNA glycosylase treatment, a first 18-cycle PCR with universal primers M1SS and BC2_uni_R was performed on all cDNA. From the authors' description of their analysis: Normalization of each sample was performed by random selection of 1 million high-quality reads, each carrying a distinct molecular identifier. Instead of being binned into consensus sequences, reads that shared molecular identifiers were thrown out. MiTCR, run with a Q25 quality threshold and the strictest error-elimination algorithm, handled CDR3 identification, clonotype clustering and error correction. Lower-bound total TCR beta diversity was estimated with a nonparametric unseen species model using Euler transformation. Clones were called with MiXCR by TCRdb after fastp trimmed the public reads at Q25, and only in-frame beta chains were retained. For every CDR3 protein sequence, its rows merge into one entry that carries the most common genes and DNA. For this entry, the V and J calls and clone size follow TCRdb and not the study's own pipeline. This sample holds more than 900,000 distinct CDR3 sequences; 29% were observed only once. Roughly a tenth of the sample is held by the ten biggest clonotypes.

The donors were some 39 Caucasian individuals from Russia, aged 6 to 90 years, who were systemically healthy. Each donor gave about 9.2 milliliters of peripheral blood, drawn into EDTA-treated Vacutainer tubes. PBMCs were isolated by Ficoll-Paque density-gradient centrifugation, with at least 6 million obtained per sample. Total RNA was extracted from PBMCs with Trizol reagent, with at least 5.5 micrograms obtained per sample. The percentages of naive CD45RAhigh/CD27high T cells were determined by flow cytometry on a PBMC aliquot from every donor. These data also formed part of another study, on T cells of mothers and their children. As noted in the second study: Donors were nine systemically healthy Caucasian individuals: three mothers and their six children. cDNA synthesis used all of the extracted RNA, with roughly 1.5 ug of RNA in each 15 ul reaction. In the second PCR, sample barcodes and 2-4 random nucleotides were introduced via the M1S primer. Over 8 million TCR beta CDR3 reads were obtained for each mother, and approximately 2.9 million reads were obtained for each child. TCR recombination output is similarly shaped by thymic selection in related and unrelated pairs, with a minor effect exerted by inherited differences. Normalized repertoire overlap was always slightly but never significantly higher in related than unrelated mother-child pairs. No persistent microchimeric T cell clones were detected, at a sensitivity of approximately 90 clones per million clonotypes. Deep NGS was used in the study to compare the TCR beta repertoires of mothers and children and to look for features that separate related mother-child pairs from unrelated individuals. The mean age was 40 +/- 4 years for the mothers and approximately 11 +/- 4 years for the children. After adapter ligation with NEBNext reagents, the libraries were sequenced on Illumina HiSeq 2000 with 100+100 nt paired-end reads. To avoid cross-contamination, the mother libraries and the child libraries were prepared a month apart and sequenced in separate runs. Each donor had between about 450,000 and 2,200,000 distinct TCR beta clonotypes identified. Naive TCR beta clonotypes were estimated from low-frequency clonotypes matched to each donor's FACS-determined naive share, without sorting.

The sequence joins TRBV18 to TRBJ1-1; TRBD1 could be the D gene, as 5 bases match. Input material: blood. The sequence was collected from a woman in her thirties or forties in good health. The CDR3 is CASSTAQLEAFF. The DNA sequence reads TGTGCCAGCTCGACAGCACAGCTTGAAGCTTTCTTT. Supplemented by the reference TRBV18 and TRBJ1-1 proteins around the CDR3, the complete variable domain is NAGVMQNPRHLVRRRGQEARLRCSPMKGHSHVYWYRQLPEEGLKFMVYLQKENIIDESGMPKERFSAEFPKEGPSILRIQQVVRGDSAAYFCASSTAQLEAFFGQGTRLTVV.